This T cell receptor (beta chain) comes out of a study of prognosis after radiotherapy for stage I lung cancer. Concerning this clonotype: Its specificity is not known. Given a much more abundant clone one base away, this may be a read error.

Amplification of the TCR beta CDR3 (from genomic DNA) was done by two-round multiplex PCR. Primers targeting each individual TRBV and TRBJ gene were applied in first-round PCR. TCRdb processed the multiplex PCR reads anew with MiXCR; each CDR3 protein has one entry. The sample contains around 51,000 distinct CDR3 sequences, approximately 35% of which appear only once. Findings and caveats of the study: Patients who had metastases reportedly showed TRBV and TRBJ gene usage that varied from that of patients who did not.

The TCR sequence derives from a donor over 45 with non-small cell lung cancer. The specimen was PBMCs, collected before or after stereotactic body radiation therapy (not recorded which).

As DNA, the CDR3 is TGTGCCAGCAGTCAAGGGGATGGAATGGGCATTCAGTACTTC. It specifies CASSQGDGMGIQYF. This chain joins TRBV11-3 and TRBJ2-4, with D possibly matching TRBD1 (5 bases). The CDR3 runs to 14 residues. V lost 6 bases and J lost 9, with 18 bases in between. Germline CDR1 and CDR2: SGHNT and YENEEA.